This TCR beta chain was sequenced for a study of blood T cell repertoires in COVID-19. Study as a whole: COVID-19 samples collected from the United States, Italy and Spain covered acute and convalescent phases. T cells, B-cell-depleted T cells, or PBMCs supplied cDNA or gDNA.

Under the authors' procedure: Counts of nucleated cells, estimated from reference gene primer amplification, were obtained. Sequencing used immunoSEQ multiplex PCR; TCRdb keeps in-frame clones, though not all of them. V and J calls and clone size are copied from that table; D and trimming were computed from the DNA. Among approximately 360,000 clones listed, 85% to 90% were seen once. The sequence derives from a man between 18 and 35 years old with active or convalescent COVID-19. The material sequenced was peripheral blood.

In nucleotides, the CDR3 is TGTGCCAGCACCCCCCAGGGCAGGGGGCTATATGGCTACACCTTC. It is translated as CASTPQGRGLYGYTF. This chain links TRBV28 with TRBJ1-2; 8 nucleotides match TRBD1. Trimming removed 7 bases from V and 5 bases from J; junction bases left unmatched: 12. This CDR3 comprises 15 residues. Per the germline V gene, CDR1 is MDHEN and CDR2 is SYDVKM.